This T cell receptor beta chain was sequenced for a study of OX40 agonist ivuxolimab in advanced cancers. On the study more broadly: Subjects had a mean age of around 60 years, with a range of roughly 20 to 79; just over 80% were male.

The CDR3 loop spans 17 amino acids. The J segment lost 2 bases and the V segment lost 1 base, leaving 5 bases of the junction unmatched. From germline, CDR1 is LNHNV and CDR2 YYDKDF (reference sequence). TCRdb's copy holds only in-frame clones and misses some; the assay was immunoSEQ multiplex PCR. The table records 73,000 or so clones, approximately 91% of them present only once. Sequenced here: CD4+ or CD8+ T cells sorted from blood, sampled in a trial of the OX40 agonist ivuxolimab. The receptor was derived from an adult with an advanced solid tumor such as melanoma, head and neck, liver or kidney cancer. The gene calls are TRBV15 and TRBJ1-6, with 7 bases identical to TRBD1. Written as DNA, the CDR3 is TGTGCCACCAGCAGAGGCGACAGGGCCCCCTATAATTCACCCCTCCACTTT. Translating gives CATSRGDRAPYNSPLHF.